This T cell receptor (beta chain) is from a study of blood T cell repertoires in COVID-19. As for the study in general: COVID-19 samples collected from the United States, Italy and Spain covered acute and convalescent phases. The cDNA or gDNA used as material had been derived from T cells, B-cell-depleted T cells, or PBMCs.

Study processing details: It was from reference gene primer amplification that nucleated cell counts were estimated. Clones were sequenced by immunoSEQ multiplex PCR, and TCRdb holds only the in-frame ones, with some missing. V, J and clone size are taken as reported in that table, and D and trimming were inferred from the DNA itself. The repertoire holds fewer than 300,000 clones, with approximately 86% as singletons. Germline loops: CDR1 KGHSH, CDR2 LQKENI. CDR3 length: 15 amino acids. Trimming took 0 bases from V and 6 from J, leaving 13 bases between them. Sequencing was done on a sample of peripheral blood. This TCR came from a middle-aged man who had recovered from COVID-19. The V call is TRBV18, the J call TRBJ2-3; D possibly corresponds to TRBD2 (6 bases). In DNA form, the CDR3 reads TGTGCCAGCTCACCACCAAGACTAGTTGATGATACGCAGTATTTT. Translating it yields CASSPPRLVDDTQYF.